One and the same sample provided the 27 T cell receptor beta chains below, sequenced in a study of T cell responses to AZD1222 COVID-19 vaccine. Libraries were prepared by immunoSEQ multiplex PCR; TCRdb keeps only in-frame clonotypes and omits some of them. The sample records about 150,000 clones, approximately 90% being singletons. The material sequenced was peripheral blood, taken on day 0 of AZD1222 vaccination. These receptors all stem from an adult in good health.

The CDR3 DNA sequence: TGTGCCAGCAGCCGAATCCATCAACTAGCGAAATCCTACGAGCAGTACTTC. Protein product: CASSRIHQLAKSYEQYF. The chain recombines TRBV5-6 with TRBJ2-7, with 7 bases that match TRBD2. With 4 bases clipped from V and 1 base from J, the junction kept 14 bases outside the gene matches. This CDR3 contains 17 residues. CDR1 SGHDT and CDR2 YYEEEE come from the germline V gene.

V usage is TRBV18 and J usage is TRBJ1-5; the D is unclear. This CDR3 is 15 amino acids long. Germline assignment: CDR1 KGHSH and CDR2 LQKENI. Trimming left V 0 bases short and J 4 bases short, with 10 bases between. This CDR3 reads CASSPPSGTNQPQHF. CDR3 in DNA: TGTGCCAGCTCACCACCGTCCGGAACTAATCAGCCCCAGCATTTT.

The chain employs TRBV10-1 and TRBJ2-1, with 8 bases identical to TRBD1. J gave up 0 bases and V 8 bases, and 12 bases lay outside the gene matches. Germline V lookup: CDR1 WNHNN, CDR2 SYGVQD (reference sequence). This CDR3 has 17 residues. The CDR3 spells CASCPGQASSSYNEQFF. CDR3 nucleotides: TGCGCCAGCTGCCCGGGACAGGCCAGTAGCTCCTACAATGAGCAGTTCTTC.

This chain connects TRBV19 to TRBJ2-7; D is perhaps TRBD2 (5 bases). The ends were cut back, 4 bases at V and 0 bases at J, with 13 bases in the middle. Germline V gene sequence: CDR1 LNHDA, CDR2 SQIVND (reference sequence). The CDR3 spans 15 residues. The CDR3 DNA reads as TGTGCCAGTAGTACCAAGGGCGGGCACTCCTACGAGCAGTACTTC. This encodes CASSTKGGHSYEQYF.

This chain links TRBV3-1 (or the pseudogene TRBV3-2) with TRBJ2-7; 10 nucleotides line up with TRBD2. The trim removed 1 base at V and 0 bases at J, leaving 3 bases unmatched. CDR3 length equals 16 residues. Per the germline V gene, CDR1 is LGHDT and CDR2 is YNNKEL (reference sequence). CDR3 DNA sequence: TGTGCCAGCAGCCAAGGCCTAGCGGGAGCCTCCTACGAGCAGTACTTC. Translation gives CASSQGLAGASYEQYF.

The V gene is TRBV11-3, the J gene TRBJ2-3; TRBD1 matches 9 bases. Germline V gene data show CDR1 as SGHNT and CDR2 as YENEEA. The CDR3 length is 16 residues. With V trimmed by 1 base and J by 3 bases, 5 bases remained unmatched. CDR3 protein: CASSLGDREQTDTQYF. The CDR3 DNA follows: TGTGCCAGCAGCTTAGGGGACAGGGAACAAACAGATACGCAGTATTTT. Full variable domain (remainder filled in from reference TRBV11-3 and TRBJ2-3): EAGVVQSPRYKIIEKKQPVAFWCNPISGHNTLYWYLQNLGQGPELLIRYENEEAVDDSQLPKDRFSAERLKGVDSTLKIQPAELGDSAVYLCASSLGDREQTDTQYFGPGTRLTVL.

The chain links TRBV7-2 to TRBJ2-7, with 7 bases fitting TRBD2. The CDR3 loop spans 16 amino acids. Trimming took 5 bases from V and 1 from J; bases not matched to a gene: 11. Germline CDR1 is SGHTA and CDR2 is FQGNSA. The CDR3 here is CASSLWVTSISYEQYF. The DNA of the CDR3 is TGTGCCAGCAGCCTATGGGTGACTAGCATTTCCTACGAGCAGTACTTC.

V gene TRBV7-2 combines with J gene TRBJ2-5; D remains unclear. Germline V gene data show CDR1 as SGHTA and CDR2 as FQGNSA. CDR3 size: 16 residues. V was trimmed by 0 bases and J by 2 bases, leaving 13 bases between them. The CDR3 reads CASSLAGDKIQETQYF. The CDR3 coding sequence is TGTGCCAGCAGCTTAGCGGGTGACAAAATTCAAGAGACCCAGTACTTC.

The chain joins TRBV6-5 to TRBJ2-7; D might be TRBD2 (5 bases). V was pared by 0 bases and J by 6 bases, with 9 bases between. This CDR3 has 13 amino acids. Germline lookup yields CDR1 MNHEY and CDR2 SVGAGI. CDR3 coding DNA: TGTGCCAGCAGTTACTCTGGGGAGATCGAGCAGTACTTC. Its translation: CASSYSGEIEQYF.

The CDR3 spells CASSLGGVEQYF. CDR3 bases: TGTGCCAGCAGTCTGGGGGGGGTCGAGCAGTACTTC. The rearrangement links TRBV6-5 to TRBJ2-7; 7 bases line up with TRBD2. This CDR3 contains 12 residues. Germline-derived CDR1 and CDR2 are MNHEY and SVGAGI. V was clipped by 5 bases and J by 6 bases; unmatched bases: 4.

The rearrangement uses TRBV20-1 and TRBJ1-6, with D possibly matching TRBD1 (6 bases). Germline CDR1 and CDR2: DFQATT and SNEGSKA (reference sequence). There are 13 residues in the CDR3. Trimming cost V 3 bases and J 10 bases, with 13 bases left between them. The CDR3 DNA reads as TGCAGTGCTAGTAGACAGGAAGCCTCACCCCTCCACTTT. It encodes CSASRQEASPLHF.

The DNA for the CDR3 is TGTGCCAGCAGTCGGGACAGCGACGGAAACACCATATATTTT. Translated, it gives CASSRDSDGNTIYF. This sequence joins TRBV11-2 and TRBJ1-3, with 7 bases aligning to TRBD1. Germline lookup yields CDR1 SGHAT and CDR2 FQNNGV. This CDR3 spans 14 amino acids. V dropped 6 bases and J dropped 4; count of bases not matched to a gene: 6. Together with reference TRBV11-2 and TRBJ1-3, the CDR3 gives the full variable domain: EAGVAQSPRYKIIEKRQSVAFWCNPISGHATLYWYQQILGQGPKLLIQFQNNGVVDDSQLPKDRFSAERLKGVDSTLKIQPAKLEDSAVYLCASSRDSDGNTIYFGEGSWLTVV.

V is TRBV7-3 and J is TRBJ2-1; a weak D match, TRBD1 (5 bases). CDR3 size: 13 residues. The germline V gene has CDR1 SGHTA and CDR2 FQGTGA. Trimming shortened V by 4 bases and J by 10 bases, and 14 bases separated the two germline ends. CDR3 amino acids: CASSSGHGMEQFF. CDR3 nucleotides: TGTGCCAGCAGCTCCGGACACGGTATGGAGCAGTTCTTC.

The chain links TRBV27 to TRBJ2-7; TRBD2 matches 14 bases. Germline V gene lookup returns CDR1 MNHEY and CDR2 SMNVEV (reference sequence). V was clipped by 1 base and J by 0 bases; unmatched bases: 8. This CDR3 has 19 residues. The DNA of the CDR3 is TGTGCCAGCAGTTTATTCCCCGGACTAGCGGGAGGCCCCTCCTACGAGCAGTACTTC. Protein product: CASSLFPGLAGGPSYEQYF.

The chain links TRBV5-1 to TRBJ2-7; 8 positions match TRBD1. CDR3 length equals 14 residues. Germline V lookup: CDR1 SGHRS, CDR2 YFSETQ. After removal of 1 base from V and 5 bases from J, the junction contained 5 bases not matched to a gene. The CDR3 region is CASSLNQGAHEQYF. CDR3 DNA: TGCGCCAGCAGCTTGAACCAGGGGGCCCACGAGCAGTACTTC.

The J gene is TRBJ2-3, the V gene TRBV5-6; 11 nucleotides align to TRBD2. The CDR3 loop spans 14 amino acids. V shed 5 bases, J shed 6 bases, and the junction held 5 bases outside the gene matches. Germline values: CDR1 SGHDT, CDR2 YYEEEE. CDR3 in DNA: TGTGCCAGCAGACGTAGCGGGAGGGCGGATACGCAGTATTTT. It encodes CASRRSGRADTQYF. The variable domain in full, with the rest retrieved from reference TRBV5-6 and TRBJ2-3, is DAGVTQSPTHLIKTRGQQVTLRCSPKSGHDTVSWYQQALGQGPQFIFQYYEEEERQRGNFPDRFSGHQFPNYSSELNVNALLLGDSALYLCASRRSGRADTQYFGPGTRLTVL.

Only one count was recorded for this clone. The chain has TRBV28 and TRBJ2-7, with 8 bases that match TRBD1. CDR1 MDHEN and CDR2 SYDVKM come from the germline V gene. Trimming removed 5 bases from V and 1 base from J; junction bases left unmatched: 7. There are 15 residues in the CDR3. In DNA, the CDR3 is TGTGCCAGCAGTACAGGGACAGGTATTTCCTACGAGCAGTACTTC. Translation: CASSTGTGISYEQYF.

This clone was detected only once. The chain links TRBV5-5 to TRBJ1-6; D gene ambiguous. V was pared by 2 bases and J by 12 bases, with 24 bases between. This CDR3 comprises 17 residues. The germline CDR1 and CDR2 sequences are SGHKS and YYEKEE (reference sequence). The CDR3 is CASSLIPAGNSVGPLHF. The CDR3 DNA follows: TGTGCCAGCAGCTTAATTCCCGCCGGGAACTCGGTGGGACCCCTCCACTTT.

The chain couples TRBV7-9 to TRBJ1-1, with 8 nucleotides matching TRBD1. Germline CDR1 is SEHNR and CDR2 is FQNEAQ (reference sequence). The J segment lost 1 base and the V segment lost 2 bases, leaving 0 bases of the junction unmatched. The CDR3 runs 14 residues. In nucleotides, the CDR3 is TGTGCCAGCAGCTTACAGGGGGCGAACACTGAAGCTTTCTTT. As protein: CASSLQGANTEAFF.

The chain joins TRBV11-3 to TRBJ2-1, with 7 bases lining up with TRBD1. With 5 bases clipped from V and 2 bases from J, the junction kept 6 bases outside the gene matches. The germline CDR1 and CDR2 sequences are SGHNT and YENEEA. The CDR3 is 15 amino acids. CDR3 loop: CASSRGQVPYNEQFF. In DNA, the CDR3 is TGTGCCAGCAGCAGAGGACAGGTTCCCTACAATGAGCAGTTCTTC.

V and J are TRBV6-2 or TRBV6-3 and TRBJ1-5, with 12 bases aligning to TRBD1. This CDR3 region has 16 residues. Germline CDR1 MNHEY, CDR2 SVGEGT. J lost 6 bases, V lost 2 bases, and 5 bases had no gene match. This CDR3 reads CASSYGTGGGGQPQHF. CDR3 nucleotides: TGTGCCAGCAGTTACGGGACAGGGGGCGGGGGTCAGCCCCAGCATTTT.

The rearrangement uses TRBV15 and TRBJ1-5; D remains ambiguous. The CDR3 extends over 11 amino acids. CDR1 and CDR2 from the germline V gene are LNHNV and YYDKDF (reference sequence). Trimming left V 6 bases short and J 7 bases short, with 7 bases between. The CDR3 DNA follows: TGTGCCACCAGTCCTTACCAGCCCCAGCATTTT. Translated: CATSPYQPQHF.

For the CDR3, the DNA is TGTGCCAGCAGTTACGGCCCTGGCAATCAGCCCCAGCATTTT. Protein product: CASSYGPGNQPQHF. The chain uses TRBV6-5 and TRBJ1-5; D is undetermined. Trimming took off 2 bases at V and 2 bases at J, with 7 bases between the two ends. This CDR3 spans 14 amino acids. Germline V gene data show CDR1 as MNHEY and CDR2 as SVGAGI.

This sequence joins TRBV7-2 and TRBJ2-7; 9 bases map to TRBD2. V dropped 1 base and J dropped 1; count of bases not matched to a gene: 5. The CDR3 sequence is 16 residues long. Germline V gives CDR1 SGHTA, CDR2 FQGNSA. CDR3 DNA: TGTGCCAGCAGCTTAGTCGGGCTAGCGGGATCCTACGAGCAGTACTTC. Amino acid sequence: CASSLVGLAGSYEQYF.

The rearrangement joins TRBV5-8 to TRBJ2-5; TRBD2 agrees at 9 bases. This CDR3 has 15 residues. Looked up from germline, CDR1 is SGHTS and CDR2 is YDEGEE. J gave up 7 bases and V 4 bases, and 11 bases lay outside the gene matches. The CDR3 bases are TGTGCCAGCAGCCGAGAGACTAGCGGCCGTAGGACCCAGTACTTC. Translated: CASSRETSGRRTQYF.

The chain has TRBV4-1 and TRBJ2-2; the D is unclear. The germline gives CDR1 MGHRA, CDR2 YSYEKL. The CDR3 sequence is 14 residues long. V dropped 2 bases and J dropped 3 bases, with 7 bases sitting between them. The CDR3 nucleotides read TGCGCCAGCAGCCAAATAGCTGACACCGGGGAGCTGTTTTTT. Amino acids: CASSQIADTGELFF.

This chain joins TRBV29-1 and TRBJ2-2; perhaps TRBD2 as D (5 bases). CDR1 and CDR2 (germline): SQVTM, ANQGSEA. V was cut by 4 bases and J by 0 bases, with 18 bases left in between. This CDR3 is 17 amino acids long. The CDR3 nucleotides read TGCAGCGTTGCAAGTCTCCGGGGTTCTGCGAACACCGGGGAGCTGTTTTTT. This encodes CSVASLRGSANTGELFF.